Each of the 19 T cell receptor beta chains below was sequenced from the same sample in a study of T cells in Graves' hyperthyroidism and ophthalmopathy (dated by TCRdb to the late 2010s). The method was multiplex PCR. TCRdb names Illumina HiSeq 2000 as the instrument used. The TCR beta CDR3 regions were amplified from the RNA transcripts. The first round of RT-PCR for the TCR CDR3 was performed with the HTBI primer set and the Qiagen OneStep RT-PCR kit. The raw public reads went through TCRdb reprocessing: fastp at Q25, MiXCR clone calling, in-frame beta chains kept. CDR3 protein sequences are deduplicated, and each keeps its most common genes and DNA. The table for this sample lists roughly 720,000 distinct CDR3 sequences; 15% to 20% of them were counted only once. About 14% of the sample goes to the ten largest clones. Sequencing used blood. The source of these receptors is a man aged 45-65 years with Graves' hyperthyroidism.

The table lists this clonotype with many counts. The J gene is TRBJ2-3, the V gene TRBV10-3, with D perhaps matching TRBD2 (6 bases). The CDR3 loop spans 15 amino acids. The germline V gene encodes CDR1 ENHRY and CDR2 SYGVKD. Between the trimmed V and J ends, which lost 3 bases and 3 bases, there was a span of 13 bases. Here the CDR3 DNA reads TGTGCCATCAGTGACCCGGGAGCTGGAACAGATACGCAGTATTTT. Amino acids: CAISDPGAGTDTQYF.

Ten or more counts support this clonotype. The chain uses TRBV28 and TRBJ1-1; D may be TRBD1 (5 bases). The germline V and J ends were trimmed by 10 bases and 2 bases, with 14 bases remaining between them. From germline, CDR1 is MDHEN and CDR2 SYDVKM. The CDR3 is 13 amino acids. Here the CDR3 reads CATRDDTNTEAFF. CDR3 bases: TGTGCCACCAGGGATGACACTAACACTGAAGCTTTCTTT.

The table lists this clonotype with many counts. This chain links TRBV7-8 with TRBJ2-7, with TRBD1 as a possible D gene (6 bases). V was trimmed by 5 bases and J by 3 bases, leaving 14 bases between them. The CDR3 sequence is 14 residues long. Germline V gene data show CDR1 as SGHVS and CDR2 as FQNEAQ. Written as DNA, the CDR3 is TGTGCCAGCAGCCCTCAGACAGGATACTACGAGCAGTACTTC. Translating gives CASSPQTGYYEQYF.

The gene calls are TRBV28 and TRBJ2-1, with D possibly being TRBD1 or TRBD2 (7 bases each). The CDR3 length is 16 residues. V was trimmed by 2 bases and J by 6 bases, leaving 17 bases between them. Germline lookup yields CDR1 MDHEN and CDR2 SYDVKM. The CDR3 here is CASSLVGQGGFNEQFF. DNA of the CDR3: TGTGCCAGCAGTTTAGTAGGGCAGGGGGGGTTCAATGAGCAGTTCTTC.

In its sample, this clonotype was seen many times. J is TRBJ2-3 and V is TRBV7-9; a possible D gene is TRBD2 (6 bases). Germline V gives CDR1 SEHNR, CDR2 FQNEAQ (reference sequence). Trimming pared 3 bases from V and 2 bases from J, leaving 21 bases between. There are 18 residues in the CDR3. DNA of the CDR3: TGTGCCAGCAGCTTTCTTAAAGGAGGGCCAAACCCCACAGATACGCAGTATTTT. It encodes CASSFLKGGPNPTDTQYF.

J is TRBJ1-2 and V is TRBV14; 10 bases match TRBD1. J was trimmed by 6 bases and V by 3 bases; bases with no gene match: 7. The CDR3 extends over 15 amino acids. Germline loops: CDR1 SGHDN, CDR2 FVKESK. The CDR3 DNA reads TGTGCCAGCAGCCAGGATACCGGGACAGGGGATGGCTACACCTTC. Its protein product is CASSQDTGTGDGYTF.

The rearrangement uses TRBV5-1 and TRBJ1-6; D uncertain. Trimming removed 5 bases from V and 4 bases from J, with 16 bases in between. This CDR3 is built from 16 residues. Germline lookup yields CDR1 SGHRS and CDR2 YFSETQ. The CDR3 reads CASRKAEETYNSPLHF. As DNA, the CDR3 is TGCGCCAGCAGGAAGGCGGAAGAAACATATAATTCACCCCTCCACTTT.

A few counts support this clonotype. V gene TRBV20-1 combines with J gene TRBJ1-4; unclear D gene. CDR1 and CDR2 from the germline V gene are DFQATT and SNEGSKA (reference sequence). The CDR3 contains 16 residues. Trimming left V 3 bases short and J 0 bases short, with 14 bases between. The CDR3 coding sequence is TGCAGTGCTAGTCGGCGGAGATCCGCAACTAATGAAAAACTGTTTTTT. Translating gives CSASRRRSATNEKLFF.

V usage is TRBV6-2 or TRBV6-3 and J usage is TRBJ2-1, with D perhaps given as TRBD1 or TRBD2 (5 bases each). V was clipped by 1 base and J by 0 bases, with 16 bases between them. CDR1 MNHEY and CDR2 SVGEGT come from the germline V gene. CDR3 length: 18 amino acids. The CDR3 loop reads CASSYLSGTQSSYNEQFF. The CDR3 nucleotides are TGTGCCAGCAGTTACTTGTCCGGGACCCAAAGCTCCTACAATGAGCAGTTCTTC.

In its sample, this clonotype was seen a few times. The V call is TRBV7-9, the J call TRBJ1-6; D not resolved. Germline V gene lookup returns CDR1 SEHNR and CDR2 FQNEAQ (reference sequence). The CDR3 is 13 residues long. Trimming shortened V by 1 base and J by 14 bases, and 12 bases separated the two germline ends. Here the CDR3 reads CASSLGAGEALHF. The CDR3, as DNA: TGTGCCAGCAGCTTAGGTGCGGGCGAAGCCCTCCACTTT.

The CDR3 region is CASSQEGAEKLFF. For the CDR3, the DNA is TGTGCCAGCAGCCAAGAAGGGGCGGAAAAACTGTTTTTT. The rearrangement joins TRBV3-1 to TRBJ1-4, with D tentatively TRBD1 (5 bases). This CDR3 spans 13 amino acids. Deletions cut 0 bases from V and 8 bases from J, with 7 bases between. Germline V gene lookup returns CDR1 LGHDT and CDR2 YNNKEL (reference sequence).

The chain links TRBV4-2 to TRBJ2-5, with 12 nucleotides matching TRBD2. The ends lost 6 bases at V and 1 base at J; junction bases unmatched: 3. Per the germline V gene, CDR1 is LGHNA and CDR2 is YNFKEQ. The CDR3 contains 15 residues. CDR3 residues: CASRPLAGGQETQYF. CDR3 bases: TGTGCCAGCAGACCACTAGCGGGAGGCCAAGAGACCCAGTACTTC.

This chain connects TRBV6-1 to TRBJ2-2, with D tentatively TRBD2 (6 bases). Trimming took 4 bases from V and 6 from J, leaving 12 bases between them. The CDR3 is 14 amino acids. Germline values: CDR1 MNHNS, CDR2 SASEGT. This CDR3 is CASSGFGGAGELFF. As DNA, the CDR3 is TGTGCCAGCAGTGGCTTCGGGGGAGCCGGGGAGCTGTTTTTT.

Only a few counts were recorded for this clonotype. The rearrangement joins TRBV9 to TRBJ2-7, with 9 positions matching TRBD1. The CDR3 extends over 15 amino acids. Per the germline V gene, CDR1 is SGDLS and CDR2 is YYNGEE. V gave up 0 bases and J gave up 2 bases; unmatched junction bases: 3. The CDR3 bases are TGTGCCAGCAGCGTAGCGGACAGGGGTCCCTACGAGCAGTACTTC. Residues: CASSVADRGPYEQYF.

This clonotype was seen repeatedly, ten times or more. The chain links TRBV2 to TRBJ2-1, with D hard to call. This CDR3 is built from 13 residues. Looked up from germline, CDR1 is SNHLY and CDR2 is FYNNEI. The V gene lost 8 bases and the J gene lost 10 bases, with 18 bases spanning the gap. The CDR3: CASSVGRSQEQFF. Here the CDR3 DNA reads TGTGCCAGCTCTGTAGGTCGCTCTCAGGAGCAGTTCTTC.

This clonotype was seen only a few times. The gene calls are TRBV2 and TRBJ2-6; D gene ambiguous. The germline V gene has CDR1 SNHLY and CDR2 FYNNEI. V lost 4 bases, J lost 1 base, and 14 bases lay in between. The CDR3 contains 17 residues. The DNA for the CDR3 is TGTGCCAGCAGTGGACCCTTGAGATTTTCTGGGGCCAACGTCCTGACTTTC. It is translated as CASSGPLRFSGANVLTF.

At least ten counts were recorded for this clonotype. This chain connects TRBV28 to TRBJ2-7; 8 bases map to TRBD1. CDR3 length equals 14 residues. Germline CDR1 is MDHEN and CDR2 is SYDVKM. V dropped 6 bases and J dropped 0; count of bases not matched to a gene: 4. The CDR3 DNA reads TGTGCCAGCAGGGGGACAGGAAGCTCCTACGAGCAGTACTTC. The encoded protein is CASRGTGSSYEQYF.

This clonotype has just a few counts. The CDR3, as DNA: TGCGCCAGCAGCTTGGGACTTAGCACTGAAGCTTTCTTT. Protein: CASSLGLSTEAFF. The chain couples TRBV5-1 to TRBJ1-1; D remains unclear. CDR3 length: 13 residues. Germline V gene lookup returns CDR1 SGHRS and CDR2 YFSETQ. V was trimmed by 0 bases and J by 4 bases, leaving 7 bases between them.

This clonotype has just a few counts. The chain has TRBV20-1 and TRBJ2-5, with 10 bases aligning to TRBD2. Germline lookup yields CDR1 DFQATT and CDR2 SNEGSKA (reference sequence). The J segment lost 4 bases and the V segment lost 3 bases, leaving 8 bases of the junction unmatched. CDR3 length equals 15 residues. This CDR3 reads CSARERAGGRETQYF. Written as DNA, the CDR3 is TGCAGTGCTAGGGAAAGAGCGGGAGGGCGAGAGACCCAGTACTTC.